The 27 T cell receptor beta chains below all came from one sample that was sequenced in a study of CD8 T cells in ankylosing spondylitis. Using its own MiXCR run on the 5' RACE reads, TCRdb lists one record per CDR3 protein. The sample shows about 39,000 distinct CDR3 sequences, 9% to 12% of them seen only once. The sequenced material came from blood, either unsorted or a sorted T cell fraction (not recorded which). These receptors originate from a male donor with ankylosing spondylitis or in good health (not recorded which).

The sample holds many counts of this clonotype. The V gene is TRBV10-3, the J gene TRBJ2-3, with a possible D match to TRBD2 (6 bases). Trimming left V 6 bases short and J 0 bases short, with 7 bases between. The CDR3 totals 13 residues. CDR1 ENHRY and CDR2 SYGVKD come from the germline V gene. The chain's CDR3 is CAISTSSTDTQYF. In DNA form, the CDR3 reads TGTGCCATCAGCACTAGCAGCACAGATACGCAGTATTTT.

At least ten counts were recorded for this clonotype. V usage is TRBV10-1 and J usage is TRBJ2-2; D is unclear. Trimming pared 3 bases from V and 7 bases from J, leaving 12 bases between. The CDR3 sequence is 14 residues long. Per germline, CDR1 WNHNN and CDR2 SYGVQD (reference sequence). This CDR3 is CASSDELEGGELFF. In DNA form, the CDR3 reads TGCGCCAGCAGTGATGAGCTGGAAGGCGGGGAGCTGTTTTTT.

V usage is TRBV7-2 and J usage is TRBJ2-1; D may be TRBD2 (5 bases). CDR3 length: 15 residues. Per the germline V gene, CDR1 is SGHTA and CDR2 is FQGNSA. The germline V and J ends were trimmed by 0 bases and 3 bases, with 9 bases remaining between them. In nucleotides, the CDR3 is TGTGCCAGCAGCTTAGCAGGTGCGGGCTACAATGAGCAGTTCTTC. Protein product: CASSLAGAGYNEQFF.

This clonotype showed up many times. V usage is TRBV19 and J usage is TRBJ1-5; D is ambiguous. The CDR3 totals 13 residues. V was clipped by 2 bases and J by 5 bases, with 7 bases between them. The V gene's germline CDR1 is LNHDA and CDR2 SQIVND (reference sequence). The CDR3 loop reads CASSIWLDQPQHF. The CDR3 nucleotides read TGTGCCAGTAGTATATGGCTTGATCAGCCCCAGCATTTT.

The table lists this clonotype with many counts. CDR3 coding DNA: TGCGCCAGCAGCTTCACTCAGCCTAACACAGATACGCAGTATTTT. It is translated as CASSFTQPNTDTQYF. J is TRBJ2-3 and V is TRBV5-1; D not certain. The V and J ends lost 2 bases and 2 bases respectively, with 12 bases between them. The CDR3 runs to 15 residues. Germline CDR1 SGHRS, CDR2 YFSETQ. Combining the CDR3 with reference TRBV5-1 and TRBJ2-3 gives the whole variable domain KAGVTQTPRYLIKTRGQQVTLSCSPISGHRSVSWYQQTPGQGLQFLFEYFSETQRNKGNFPGRFSGRQFSNSRSEMNVSTLELGDSALYLCASSFTQPNTDTQYFGPGTRLTVL.

The gene calls are TRBV7-2 and TRBJ2-1; no firm D call. Germline V lookup: CDR1 SGHTA, CDR2 FQGNSA. The length of the CDR3 is 15 residues. V was cut by 3 bases and J by 0 bases, with 9 bases left in between. CDR3 amino acids: CASSFGRSSYNEQFF. The CDR3 bases are TGTGCCAGCAGCTTTGGCAGGAGCTCCTACAATGAGCAGTTCTTC.

This clonotype was recorded a few times. This chain joins TRBV19 and TRBJ1-4; D possibly corresponds to TRBD1 (5 bases). Germline loops: CDR1 LNHDA, CDR2 SQIVND (reference sequence). The CDR3 extends over 16 amino acids. The V and J ends lost 6 bases and 3 bases respectively, with 17 bases between them. This CDR3 reads CASRAGTVLANEKLFF. The CDR3 DNA reads TGTGCCAGTAGAGCCGGGACCGTCTTGGCTAATGAAAAACTGTTTTTT.

This clonotype was counted ten times or more. The gene calls are TRBV7-9 and TRBJ2-5; TRBD2 aligns across 7 bases. The junction had 12 bases not matched to a gene; V was cut back by 5 bases and J by 9 bases. The CDR3 sequence is 14 residues long. The germline gives CDR1 SEHNR, CDR2 FQNEAQ (reference sequence). CDR3 residues: CASSPTSPKGAQYF. Written as DNA, the CDR3 is TGTGCCAGCAGCCCGACTAGCCCGAAAGGGGCCCAGTACTTC. The entire variable domain, with the rest obtained from reference TRBV7-9 and TRBJ2-5, is as follows: DTGVSQNPRHKITKRGQNVTFRCDPISEHNRLYWYRQTLGQGPEFLTYFQNEAQLEKSRLLSDRFSAERPKGSFSTLEIQRTEQGDSAMYLCASSPTSPKGAQYFGPGTRLLVL.

The V call is TRBV12-2, the J call TRBJ1-5; TRBD1, the D gene given by the table, was not confirmed from the DNA. TRBV12-2 is deemed a pseudogene. The CDR3 has 17 amino acids. Here the CDR3 DNA reads TGTGCAAGTCGCTTAGGGGGACAGGGGGCTTGGAATCAGCCCCAGCATTTT. This gives the protein CASRLGGQGAWNQPQHF.

This chain links TRBV15 with TRBJ2-7; either TRBD1 or TRBD2 may supply D (5 bases each). Trimming removed 3 bases at V and 2 bases at J, with 14 bases between. Germline assignment: CDR1 LNHNV and CDR2 YYDKDF (reference sequence). The CDR3 length is 15 residues. The chain's CDR3 is CATSSRRDPPYEQYF. The CDR3 DNA follows: TGTGCCACCAGCAGCCGCCGGGACCCGCCCTACGAGCAGTACTTC.

This clonotype was observed at least ten times. V and J are TRBV20-1 and TRBJ2-7, with 8 bases matching TRBD2. This CDR3 contains 15 residues. In germline, CDR1 is DFQATT, CDR2 SNEGSKA (reference sequence). V was pared by 0 bases and J by 3 bases, with 7 bases of the junction left unmatched. The CDR3 DNA follows: TGCAGTGCTAGAGATACGGGAGGGTCTAACTACGAGCAGTACTTC. Translated, it gives CSARDTGGSNYEQYF.

This clonotype was seen at least ten times. The genes are TRBV20-1 and TRBJ2-7; 9 positions match TRBD2. The CDR3 is 15 residues long. V shed 3 bases and J 2 bases; nucleotides not matched to a gene: 8. CDR1 DFQATT and CDR2 SNEGSKA come from the germline V gene (reference sequence). The CDR3 region is CSARDLAGVPYEQYF. In nucleotides, the CDR3 is TGCAGTGCTAGGGATTTAGCGGGAGTACCCTACGAGCAGTACTTC.

This clonotype was recorded at least ten times. The genes are TRBV6-4 and TRBJ2-1; 12 nucleotides agree with TRBD2. The CDR3 is made up of 15 amino acids. The V segment lost 3 bases and the J segment 9 bases; nucleotides outside the gene matches: 6. CDR1 MRHNA and CDR2 SNTAGT come from the germline V gene. Written as DNA, the CDR3 is TGTGCCAGCAGTGAACTGCCTAGCGGGAGGGGTGAGCAGTTCTTC. It is translated as CASSELPSGRGEQFF.

This clonotype occurred many times. This chain connects TRBV5-1 to TRBJ1-4; D is unclear. The V gene's germline CDR1 is SGHRS and CDR2 YFSETQ. The CDR3 has 13 amino acids. Trimming removed 3 bases from V and 8 bases from J, with 11 bases in between. In DNA form, the CDR3 reads TGCGCCAGCAGCTGGGATTCTGCCGAAAAACTGTTTTTT. Translated, it gives CASSWDSAEKLFF.

This clonotype came up many times. CDR3 sequence: CASSAVGTTYNEQFF. The CDR3, as DNA: TGTGCCAGCAGTGCTGTAGGGACCACCTACAATGAGCAGTTCTTC. V and J are TRBV6-1 and TRBJ2-1; D may be TRBD1 or TRBD2 (5 bases each). CDR3 length: 15 amino acids. Germline values: CDR1 MNHNS, CDR2 SASEGT. Trimming took 4 bases from V and 2 from J, leaving 12 bases between them.

This chain links TRBV6-1 with TRBJ2-7, with D unclear. V lost 3 bases to trimming and J lost 2 bases, with 11 bases between them. Germline V gene data show CDR1 as MNHNS and CDR2 as SASEGT. The CDR3 contains 14 residues. The CDR3 nucleotides read TGTGCCAGCAGTGACCTGCCTGCGACCTACGAGCAGTACTTC. Protein: CASSDLPATYEQYF.

The table lists this clonotype with a few counts. J is TRBJ1-1 and V is TRBV6-5; tentative D call: TRBD1 (5 bases). The CDR3 is made up of 15 amino acids. V lost 2 bases and J lost 3, with 13 bases in between. Germline V gives CDR1 MNHEY, CDR2 SVGAGI. The DNA for the CDR3 is TGTGCCAGCAGTTACCGTTGGGGCATGGACACTGAAGCTTTCTTT. It translates to CASSYRWGMDTEAFF.

The chain's CDR3 is CASSSEGMNTEAFF. The CDR3 coding sequence is TGTGCCAGCAGTTCGGAGGGAATGAACACTGAAGCTTTCTTT. This chain uses TRBV6-5 with TRBJ1-1; D ambiguous. The germline V gene has CDR1 MNHEY and CDR2 SVGAGI. Deletions cut 4 bases from V and 0 bases from J, with 9 bases between. This CDR3 region has 14 residues.

This clonotype was counted at least ten times. The V call is TRBV28, the J call TRBJ2-3; TRBD2 matches at 8 bases. Trimming cost V 4 bases and J 3 bases; bases outside gene matches: 6. Germline V gene sequence: CDR1 MDHEN, CDR2 SYDVKM. This CDR3 spans 15 amino acids. The CDR3 nucleotides are TGTGCCAGCAGTTCAGCGGGAGCGGGGACAGATACGCAGTATTTT. Its protein product is CASSSAGAGTDTQYF.

The table lists this clonotype with many counts. A junction boundary mismatches the germline segment, possibly from a read error. The V gene is TRBV10-3, the J gene TRBJ1-1; 9 bases agree with TRBD1. The CDR3 is 13 residues long. Germline V CDR1 and CDR2: ENHRY, SYGVKD. The CDR3 DNA reads TGTGCCATCAGTGAACCGGGACAGGGTGAAGTTTTCTTT. Translation gives CAISEPGQGEVFF.

Many counts were recorded for this clonotype. The chain carries TRBV6-5 and TRBJ2-7, with TRBD1 as a possible D gene (6 bases). In germline, CDR1 is MNHEY, CDR2 SVGAGI. Trimming stripped 4 bases from V and 4 bases from J, with 14 bases between. The CDR3 consists of 14 residues. CDR3 protein: CASSLAGVFYEQYF. CDR3 nucleotides: TGTGCCAGCAGTTTAGCAGGGGTATTTTACGAGCAGTACTTC.

This clonotype was seen many times. The J gene is TRBJ2-2, the V gene TRBV7-8, with 13 bases lining up with TRBD2. The CDR3 sequence is 15 residues long. Looked up from germline, CDR1 is SGHVS and CDR2 is FQNEAQ. V shed 4 bases and J 5 bases; nucleotides not matched to a gene: 1. CDR3 nucleotides: TGTGCCAGCAGCTCGGGACTAGCGGGAACCGGGGAGCTGTTTTTT. Protein: CASSSGLAGTGELFF.

This clonotype showed up many times. This chain connects TRBV7-9 to TRBJ2-1, with 10 bases aligning to TRBD2. V trimming: 5 bases; J trimming: 0 bases; junction bases outside the gene matches: 4. The CDR3 covers 16 residues. Germline V lookup: CDR1 SEHNR, CDR2 FQNEAQ (reference sequence). The CDR3, as DNA: TGTGCCAGCAGCCGGGGGACTAGCGTCTCCTACAATGAGCAGTTCTTC. Translating gives CASSRGTSVSYNEQFF.

The rearrangement joins TRBV20-1 to TRBJ2-3; 9 bases are a match to TRBD2. The CDR3 contains 15 residues. Germline CDR1 reads DFQATT; CDR2 reads SNEGSKA (reference sequence). The V and J ends lost 3 bases and 4 bases, in that order; junction bases with no gene match: 8. DNA of the CDR3: TGCAGTGCTAGCTGGGCGGGAGGGATCTCAGATACGCAGTATTTT. Protein: CSASWAGGISDTQYF.

This clonotype was seen at least ten times. V gene TRBV6-4 combines with J gene TRBJ1-1; D gene uncertain. The CDR3 extends over 13 amino acids. Trimming took 2 bases from V and 1 from J, leaving 5 bases between them. Per germline, CDR1 MRHNA and CDR2 SNTAGT. CDR3 sequence reads: CASSDRENTEAFF. The CDR3 nucleotides are TGTGCCAGCAGTGACCGAGAGAACACTGAAGCTTTCTTT.

This clonotype was counted a few times. This chain joins TRBV19 and TRBJ2-7; D is uncertain. Germline V gene lookup returns CDR1 LNHDA and CDR2 SQIVND (reference sequence). Trimming pared 5 bases from V and 0 bases from J, leaving 14 bases between. This CDR3 has 15 residues. The CDR3 loop reads CASSLRGSFSYEQYF. The CDR3 DNA reads as TGTGCCAGTAGTCTAAGAGGCTCCTTCTCCTACGAGCAGTACTTC. Drawing the rest from reference TRBV19 and TRBJ2-7, the complete variable domain is DGGITQSPKYLFRKEGQNVTLSCEQNLNHDAMYWYRQDPGQGLRLIYYSQIVNDFQKGDIAEGYSVSREKKESFPLTVTSAQKNPTAFYLCASSLRGSFSYEQYFGPGTRLTVT.

This clonotype has at least ten counts. The J gene is TRBJ2-3, the V gene TRBV11-3; D is ambiguous. The CDR3 runs to 14 residues. Germline values: CDR1 SGHNT, CDR2 YENEEA. V lost 3 bases and J 0 bases, leaving 7 bases between the germline ends. The CDR3 bases are TGTGCCAGCAGCTTGACTTCTAGCACAGATACGCAGTATTTT. Protein sequence: CASSLTSSTDTQYF.